This T cell receptor (beta chain) was sequenced in a study of identical twins. This clonotype was recorded at least ten times. The CDR3 consists of 13 residues. The V gene end was trimmed by 7 bases and the J gene end by 7 bases; junction bases not matched to a gene: 8. A single record per CDR3 protein comes from TCRdb applying MiXCR to the 5' RACE reads. The sample has 400,000 or so distinct CDR3 sequences, approximately 8.8% seen once. This clonotype was obtained from a woman aged 45-65 years in good health. Sequencing used naive T cells sorted from blood. V is TRBV12-3 or TRBV12-4 and J is TRBJ2-5; 8 positions match TRBD1. CDR3: CASTGDRLGTQYF. CDR3 coding DNA: TGTGCCAGCACCGGGGACAGGCTAGGGACCCAGTACTTC.